This TCR beta chain was identified during a study of OX40 agonist ivuxolimab in advanced cancers. This CDR3 has 18 amino acids. This table comes from immunoSEQ multiplex PCR, and its TCRdb copy is limited to in-frame clones, with some not included. The sample consists of around 46,000 clones, 88% of them appearing once. The V gene is TRBV21-1, the J gene TRBJ1-1. TRBV21-1 corresponds to a pseudogene. The clonotype was recovered from an adult with an advanced solid tumor such as melanoma, head and neck, liver or kidney cancer. The material was CD4+ or CD8+ T cells sorted from blood, obtained in a trial of the OX40 agonist ivuxolimab. The CDR3 is CASSKGRAAGRTATEAFF. DNA for the CDR3: TGTGCCAGCAGCAAGGGACGGGCCGCAGGGAGAACTGCCACTGAAGCTTTCTTT.